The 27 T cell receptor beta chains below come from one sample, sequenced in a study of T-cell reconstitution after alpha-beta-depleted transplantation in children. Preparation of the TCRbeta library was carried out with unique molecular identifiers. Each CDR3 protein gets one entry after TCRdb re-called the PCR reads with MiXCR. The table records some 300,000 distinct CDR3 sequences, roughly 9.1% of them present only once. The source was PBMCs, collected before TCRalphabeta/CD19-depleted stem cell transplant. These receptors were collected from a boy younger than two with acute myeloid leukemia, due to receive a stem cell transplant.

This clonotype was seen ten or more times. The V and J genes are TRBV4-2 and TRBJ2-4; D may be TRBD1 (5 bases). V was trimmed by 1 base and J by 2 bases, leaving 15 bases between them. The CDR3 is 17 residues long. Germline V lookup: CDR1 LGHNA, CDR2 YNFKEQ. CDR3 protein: CASSQGGHPWTKNIQYF. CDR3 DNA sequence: TGTGCCAGCAGCCAAGGGGGCCACCCCTGGACCAAAAACATTCAGTACTTC.

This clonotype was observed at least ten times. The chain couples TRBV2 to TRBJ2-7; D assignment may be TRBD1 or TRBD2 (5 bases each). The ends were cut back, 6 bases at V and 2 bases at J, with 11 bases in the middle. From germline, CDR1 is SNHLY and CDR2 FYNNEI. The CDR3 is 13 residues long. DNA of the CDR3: TGTGCCAGCAGACCCGGGACGGCCTACGAGCAGTACTTC. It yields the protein CASRPGTAYEQYF.

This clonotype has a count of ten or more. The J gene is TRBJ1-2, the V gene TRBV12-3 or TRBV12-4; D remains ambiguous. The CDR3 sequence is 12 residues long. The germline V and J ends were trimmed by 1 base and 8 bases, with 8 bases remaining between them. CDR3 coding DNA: TGTGCCAGCAGTTTAGGGGTAGGGGGCTACACCTTC. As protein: CASSLGVGGYTF.

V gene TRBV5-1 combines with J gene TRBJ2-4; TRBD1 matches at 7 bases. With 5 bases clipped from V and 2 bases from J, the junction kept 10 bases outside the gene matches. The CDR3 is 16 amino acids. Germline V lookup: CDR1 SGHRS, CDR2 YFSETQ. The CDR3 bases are TGCGCCAGCAGGCCTGACAGGGACGTGTCCAAAAACATTCAGTACTTC. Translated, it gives CASRPDRDVSKNIQYF.

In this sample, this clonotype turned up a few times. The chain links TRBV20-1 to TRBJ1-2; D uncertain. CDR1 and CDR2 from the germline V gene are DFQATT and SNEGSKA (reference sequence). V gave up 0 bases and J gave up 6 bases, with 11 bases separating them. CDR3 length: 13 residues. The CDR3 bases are TGCAGTGCTAGAGATCCGGGGTTCGATGGCTACACCTTC. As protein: CSARDPGFDGYTF.

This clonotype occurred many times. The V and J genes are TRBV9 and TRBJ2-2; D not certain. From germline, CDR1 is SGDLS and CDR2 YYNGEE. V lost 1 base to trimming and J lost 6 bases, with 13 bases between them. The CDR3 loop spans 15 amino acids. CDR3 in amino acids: CASSVWSSLAGELFF. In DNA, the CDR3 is TGTGCCAGCAGCGTATGGAGTAGCCTTGCCGGGGAGCTGTTTTTT.

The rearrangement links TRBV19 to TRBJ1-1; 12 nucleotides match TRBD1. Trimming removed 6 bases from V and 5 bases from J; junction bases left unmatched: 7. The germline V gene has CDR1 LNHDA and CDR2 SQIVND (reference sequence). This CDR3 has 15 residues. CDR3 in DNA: TGTGCCAGTAGCTCTTGGGGACAGGGGGCAACTGAAGCTTTCTTT. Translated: CASSSWGQGATEAFF.

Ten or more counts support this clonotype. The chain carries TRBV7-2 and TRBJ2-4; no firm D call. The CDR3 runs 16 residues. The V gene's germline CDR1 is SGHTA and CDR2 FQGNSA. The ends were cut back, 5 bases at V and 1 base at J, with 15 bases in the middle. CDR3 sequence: CASSLWDYGAKNIQYF. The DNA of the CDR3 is TGTGCCAGCAGCCTTTGGGATTACGGGGCCAAAAACATTCAGTACTTC.

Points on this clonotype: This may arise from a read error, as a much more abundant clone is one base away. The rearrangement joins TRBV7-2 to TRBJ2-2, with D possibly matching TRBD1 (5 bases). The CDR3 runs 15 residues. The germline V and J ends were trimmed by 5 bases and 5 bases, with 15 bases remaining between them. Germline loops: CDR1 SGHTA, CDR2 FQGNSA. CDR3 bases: TGTGCCAGCAGCCTAGGACACTTGCTTACCGGGGAGCTGTTTTTT. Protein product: CASSLGHLLTGELFF.

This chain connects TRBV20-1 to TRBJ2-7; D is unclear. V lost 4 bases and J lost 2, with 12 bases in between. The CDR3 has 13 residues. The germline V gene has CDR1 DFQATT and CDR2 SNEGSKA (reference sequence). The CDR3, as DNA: TGCAGTGCTACCGCCCGACAAGCCTACGAGCAGTACGTC. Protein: CSATARQAYEQYV.

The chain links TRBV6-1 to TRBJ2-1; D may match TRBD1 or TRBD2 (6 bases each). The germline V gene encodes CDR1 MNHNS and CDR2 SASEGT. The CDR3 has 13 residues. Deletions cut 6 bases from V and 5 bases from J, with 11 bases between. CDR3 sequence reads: CASRGGWHNEQFF. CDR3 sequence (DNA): TGTGCCAGCAGGGGGGGCTGGCACAATGAGCAGTTCTTC.

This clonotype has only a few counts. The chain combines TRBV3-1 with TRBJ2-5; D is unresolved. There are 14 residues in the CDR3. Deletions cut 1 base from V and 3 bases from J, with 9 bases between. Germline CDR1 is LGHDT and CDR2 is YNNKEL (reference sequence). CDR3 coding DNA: TGTGCCAGCAGCCAAGTTGGTGGGAAAGAGACCCAGTACTTC. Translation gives CASSQVGGKETQYF.

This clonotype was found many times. DNA of the CDR3: TGTGCCAGCAGCGTAGTGGGGACAGAAAACGATGAGCAGTTCTTC. This codes for CASSVVGTENDEQFF. The chain links TRBV9 to TRBJ2-1, with 7 bases aligning to TRBD1. Germline lookup yields CDR1 SGDLS and CDR2 YYNGEE. The CDR3 runs to 15 residues. Germline trimming cut 0 bases from V and 8 bases from J; bases unmatched to any gene: 8.

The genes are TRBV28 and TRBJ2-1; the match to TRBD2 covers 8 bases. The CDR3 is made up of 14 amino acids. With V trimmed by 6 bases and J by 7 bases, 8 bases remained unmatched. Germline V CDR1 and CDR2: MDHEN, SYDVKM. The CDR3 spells CASRNLGLANEQFF. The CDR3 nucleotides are TGTGCCAGCAGAAACCTCGGACTAGCAAATGAGCAGTTCTTC.

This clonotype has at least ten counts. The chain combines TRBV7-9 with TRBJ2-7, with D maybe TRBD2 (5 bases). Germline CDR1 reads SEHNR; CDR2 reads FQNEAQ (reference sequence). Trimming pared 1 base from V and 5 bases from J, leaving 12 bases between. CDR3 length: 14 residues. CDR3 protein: CASSLEGLRDEQYF. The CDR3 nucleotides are TGTGCCAGCAGCTTAGAAGGACTGCGGGACGAGCAGTACTTC.

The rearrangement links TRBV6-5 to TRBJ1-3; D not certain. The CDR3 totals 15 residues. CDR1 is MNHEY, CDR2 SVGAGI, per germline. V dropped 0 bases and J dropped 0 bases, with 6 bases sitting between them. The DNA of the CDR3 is TGTGCCAGCAGTTACTCGAGGATCTCTGGAAACACCATATATTTT. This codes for CASSYSRISGNTIYF.

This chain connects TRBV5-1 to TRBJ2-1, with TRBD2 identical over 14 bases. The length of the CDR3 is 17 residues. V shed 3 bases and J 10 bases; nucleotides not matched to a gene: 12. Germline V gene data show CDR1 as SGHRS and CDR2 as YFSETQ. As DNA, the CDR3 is TGCGCCAGCAGCTCTAGACTAGCGGGAGGGCCGGGGGACGAGCAGTTCTTC. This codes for CASSSRLAGGPGDEQFF.

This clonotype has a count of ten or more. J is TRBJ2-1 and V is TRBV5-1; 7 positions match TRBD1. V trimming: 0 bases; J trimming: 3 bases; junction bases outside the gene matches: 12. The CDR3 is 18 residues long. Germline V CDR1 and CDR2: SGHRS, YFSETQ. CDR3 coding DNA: TGCGCCAGCAGCTTGGCCGTAGGGCGGACAGGTCTCTACAATGAGCAGTTCTTC. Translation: CASSLAVGRTGLYNEQFF.

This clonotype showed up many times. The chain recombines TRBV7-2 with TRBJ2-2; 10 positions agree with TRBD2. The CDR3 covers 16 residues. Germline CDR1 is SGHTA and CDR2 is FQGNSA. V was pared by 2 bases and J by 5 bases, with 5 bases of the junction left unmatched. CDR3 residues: CASSLPGTSATGELFF. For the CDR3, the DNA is TGTGCCAGCAGCTTACCCGGGACTAGCGCTACCGGGGAGCTGTTTTTT.

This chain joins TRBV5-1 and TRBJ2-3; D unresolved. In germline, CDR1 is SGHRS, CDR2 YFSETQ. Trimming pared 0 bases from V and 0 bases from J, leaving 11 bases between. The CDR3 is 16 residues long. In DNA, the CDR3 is TGCGCCAGCAGCTTGGAAGCCAGAACTAGCACAGATACGCAGTATTTT. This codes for CASSLEARTSTDTQYF.

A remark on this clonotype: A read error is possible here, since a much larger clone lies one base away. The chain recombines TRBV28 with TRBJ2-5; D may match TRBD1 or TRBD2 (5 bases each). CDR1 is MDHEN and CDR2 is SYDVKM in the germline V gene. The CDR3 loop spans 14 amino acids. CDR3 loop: CASSPGGGPKTEYF. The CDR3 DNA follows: TGTGCCAGCAGTCCGGGTGGGGGTCCGAAGACCGAGTACTTC. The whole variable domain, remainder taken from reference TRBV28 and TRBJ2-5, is DVKVTQSSRYLVKRTGEKVFLECVQDMDHENMFWYRQDPGLGLRLIYFSYDVKMKEKGDIPEGYSVSREKKERFSLILESASTNQTSMYLCASSPGGGPKTEYFGPGTRLLVL.

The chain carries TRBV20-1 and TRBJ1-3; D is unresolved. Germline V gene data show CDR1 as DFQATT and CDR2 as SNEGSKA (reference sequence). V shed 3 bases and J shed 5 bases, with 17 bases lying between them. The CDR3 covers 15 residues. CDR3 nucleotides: TGCAGTGCTAGTTCAAATAGACGCGAACGAAACACCATATATTTT. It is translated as CSASSNRRERNTIYF.

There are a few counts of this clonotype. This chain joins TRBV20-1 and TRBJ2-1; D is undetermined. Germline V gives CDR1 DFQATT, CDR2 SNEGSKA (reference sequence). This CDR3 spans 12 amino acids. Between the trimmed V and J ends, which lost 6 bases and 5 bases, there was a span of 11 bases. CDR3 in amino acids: CSARPGDNEQFF. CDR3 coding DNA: TGCAGTGCCAGGCCAGGAGACAATGAGCAGTTCTTC.

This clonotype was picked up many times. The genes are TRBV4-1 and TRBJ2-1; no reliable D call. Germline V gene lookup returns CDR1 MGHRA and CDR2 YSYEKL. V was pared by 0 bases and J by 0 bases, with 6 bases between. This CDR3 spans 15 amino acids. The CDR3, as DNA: TGCGCCAGCAGCCAAGATTTTAGCTCCTACAATGAGCAGTTCTTC. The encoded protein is CASSQDFSSYNEQFF.

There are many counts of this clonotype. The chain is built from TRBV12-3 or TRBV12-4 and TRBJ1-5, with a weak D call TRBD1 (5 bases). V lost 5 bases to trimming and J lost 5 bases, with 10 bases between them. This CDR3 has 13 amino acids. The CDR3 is CASSSQGYQPQHF. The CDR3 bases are TGTGCCAGCAGTAGTCAGGGTTATCAGCCCCAGCATTTT.

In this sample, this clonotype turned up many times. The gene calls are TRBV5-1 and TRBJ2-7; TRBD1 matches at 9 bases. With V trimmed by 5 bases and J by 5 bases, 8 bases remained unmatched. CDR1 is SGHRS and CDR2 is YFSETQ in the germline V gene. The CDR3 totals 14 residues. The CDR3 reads CASRPGTGSDEQYF. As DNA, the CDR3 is TGCGCCAGCAGACCCGGGACAGGGAGCGACGAGCAGTACTTC.

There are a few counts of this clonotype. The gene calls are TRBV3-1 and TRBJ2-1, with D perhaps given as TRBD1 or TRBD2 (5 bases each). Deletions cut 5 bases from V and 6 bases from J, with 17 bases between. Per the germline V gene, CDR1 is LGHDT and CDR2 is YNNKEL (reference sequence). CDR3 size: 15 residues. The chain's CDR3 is CASSWRFGAGNEQFF. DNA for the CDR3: TGTGCCAGCAGCTGGCGTTTCGGGGCTGGCAATGAGCAGTTCTTC.